The 30 T cell receptor beta chains given below trace back to one sample, sequenced in a study of blood T cell repertoires in COVID-19. Produced via immunoSEQ multiplex PCR; TCRdb's table is partial and in-frame only. This sample has over 100,000 clones, with 75% to 85% found just once. Sequences were obtained from peripheral blood. These receptors were collected from a woman at least 80 years old with acute or convalescent COVID-19.

This clone was seen a handful of times. The chain couples TRBV2 to TRBJ2-1, with 10 bases lining up with TRBD2. CDR3 length: 15 residues. CDR1 and CDR2 (germline): SNHLY, FYNNEI. V dropped 6 bases and J dropped 10; count of bases not matched to a gene: 12. Written as DNA, the CDR3 is TGTGCCAGCAGCCCGATGCTAGCGGGGGAATGGGAGCAGTTCTTC. This gives the protein CASSPMLAGEWEQFF. The full variable domain, completed using reference TRBV2 and TRBJ2-1, is EPEVTQTPSHQVTQMGQEVILRCVPISNHLYFYWYRQILGQKVEFLVSFYNNEISEKSEIFDDQFSVERPDGSNFTLKIRSTKLEDSAMYFCASSPMLAGEWEQFFGPGTRLTVL.

V is TRBV5-4 and J is TRBJ2-7; 9 bases align to TRBD2. With V trimmed by 0 bases and J by 5 bases, 3 bases remained unmatched. The CDR3 runs to 14 residues. The germline CDR1 and CDR2 sequences are SGHNT and YYREEE (reference sequence). The CDR3 loop is CASSLEGTSHEQYF. CDR3 DNA sequence: TGTGCCAGCAGCTTGGAGGGGACTAGCCACGAGCAGTACTTC.

The rearrangement uses TRBV24-1 and TRBJ1-2; 11 nucleotides line up with TRBD1. The germline gives CDR1 KGHDR, CDR2 SFDVKD. V was pared by 4 bases and J by 7 bases, with 7 bases of the junction left unmatched. The CDR3 loop spans 15 amino acids. CDR3: CATSESPDRGLGYTF. The CDR3 DNA follows: TGTGCCACCAGTGAATCCCCGGACAGGGGGCTTGGCTACACCTTC.

J is TRBJ2-1 and V is TRBV5-1; the D gene is possibly TRBD2 (5 bases). V lost 4 bases to trimming and J lost 3 bases, with 11 bases between them. Germline V gives CDR1 SGHRS, CDR2 YFSETQ. The CDR3 spans 14 residues. The CDR3, as DNA: TGCGCCAGCAGCCCGCCGGCGGGCTACAATGAGCAGTTCTTC. The encoded protein is CASSPPAGYNEQFF.

The chain couples TRBV28 to TRBJ2-7, with 8 bases fitting TRBD1. V was pared by 5 bases and J by 3 bases, with 6 bases of the junction left unmatched. The CDR3 consists of 14 residues. Germline loops: CDR1 MDHEN, CDR2 SYDVKM. The CDR3 nucleotides are TGTGCCAGCAGTCCCCGACAGGGGCGCTACGAGCAGTACTTC. Encoded protein: CASSPRQGRYEQYF.

The chain employs TRBV4-3 and TRBJ2-3; 11 positions agree with TRBD1. Germline CDR1 reads LGHNA; CDR2 reads YSLEER. The CDR3 has 16 residues. Losses at the gene ends were 1 base for V and 4 bases for J; bases not matched to a gene: 4. In nucleotides, the CDR3 is TGCGCCAGCAGCCAAGGGGGGACAGGGGGGTCAGATACGCAGTATTTT. This sequence encodes CASSQGGTGGSDTQYF.

The V gene is TRBV28, the J gene TRBJ1-2; D is ambiguous. Between the trimmed V and J ends, which lost 6 bases and 8 bases, there was a span of 22 bases. CDR1 MDHEN and CDR2 SYDVKM come from the germline V gene. The CDR3 is 15 amino acids. CDR3 residues: CASRLSRVGIGGYTF. The CDR3 DNA reads TGTGCCAGCAGGCTAAGCCGGGTAGGAATTGGGGGCTACACCTTC.

This clone was observed a handful of times. The chain links TRBV3-1 (or the pseudogene TRBV3-2) to TRBJ1-5; 11 bases fit TRBD1. Germline V gene data show CDR1 as LGHDT and CDR2 as YNNKEL (reference sequence). J gave up 5 bases and V 4 bases, and 4 bases lay outside the gene matches. This CDR3 comprises 15 residues. The CDR3 is CASSPRGQGDQPQHF. CDR3 coding DNA: TGTGCCAGCAGCCCACGGGGACAGGGGGATCAGCCCCAGCATTTT.

This chain uses TRBV28 with TRBJ1-6; no clear D gene. Trimming left V 1 base short and J 4 bases short, with 8 bases between. The CDR3 has 15 residues. The germline V gene has CDR1 MDHEN and CDR2 SYDVKM. The chain's CDR3 is CASSLSQRYNSPLHF. CDR3 DNA: TGTGCCAGCAGTTTATCACAGAGATATAATTCACCCCTCCACTTT.

This chain links TRBV6-2 or TRBV6-3 with TRBJ1-2; 9 positions agree with TRBD1. This CDR3 region has 13 residues. Trimming cost V 5 bases and J 8 bases; bases outside gene matches: 6. Germline lookup yields CDR1 MNHEY and CDR2 SVGEGT. CDR3 DNA: TGTGCCAGCAGTGGGACAGGGCCGGGGGGCTACACCTTC. Amino acids: CASSGTGPGGYTF.

The chain links TRBV5-1 to TRBJ2-7; D might be TRBD2 (5 bases). Germline values: CDR1 SGHRS, CDR2 YFSETQ. Trimming removed 4 bases from V and 2 bases from J, with 16 bases in between. The CDR3 length is 15 residues. CDR3 sequence: CASSPSEPGTYEQYF. CDR3 DNA: TGCGCCAGCAGCCCCTCGGAGCCGGGAACCTACGAGCAGTACTTC.

This sequence joins TRBV9 and TRBJ2-1, with D tentatively TRBD1 (5 bases). With 4 bases removed from V and 4 bases from J, the gap between germline ends came to 15 bases. This CDR3 spans 15 amino acids. Per germline, CDR1 SGDLS and CDR2 YYNGEE. The CDR3 is CASSTLGVVYNEQFF. The CDR3 nucleotides are TGTGCCAGCAGCACCCTAGGGGTCGTTTACAATGAGCAGTTCTTC.

The chain links TRBV21-1 to TRBJ1-2; TRBD1 reflects the table's D call only, with no check against the DNA. TRBV21-1 is termed a pseudogene. The CDR3 has 15 residues. The CDR3 DNA sequence: TGTGCCAGCAGCAAGATGGGACAGGGAACTAATGGCTACACCTTC. This gives the protein CASSKMGQGTNGYTF.

This chain connects TRBV4-3 to TRBJ1-2, with D possibly matching TRBD1 (6 bases). CDR3 length equals 13 residues. The V end was cut by 4 bases, the J end by 2 bases, with 8 bases between. Germline V gene lookup returns CDR1 LGHNA and CDR2 YSLEER. The CDR3 sequence: CASSLDRNYGYTF. The DNA of the CDR3 is TGCGCCAGCAGCCTAGACAGGAACTATGGCTACACCTTC.

This clone has more than one count but fewer than ten. CDR3 sequence (DNA): TGTGCCAGCAGCCCCCGGGACAGTTGGTTACAGGAGCAGTTCTTC. This encodes CASSPRDSWLQEQFF. The V call is TRBV9, the J call TRBJ2-1, with TRBD1 identical over 7 bases. Looked up from germline, CDR1 is SGDLS and CDR2 is YYNGEE. V dropped 4 bases and J dropped 10; count of bases not matched to a gene: 14. The CDR3 runs to 15 residues.

CDR3: CSVDNRGNEQYF. CDR3 DNA sequence: TGCAGCGTTGACAACAGGGGGAACGAGCAGTACTTC. The chain employs TRBV29-1 and TRBJ2-7, with 8 bases matching TRBD1. Trimming cost V 3 bases and J 5 bases; bases outside gene matches: 3. The CDR3 runs 12 residues. Germline values: CDR1 SQVTM, CDR2 ANQGSEA.

This clone has just one count. The chain links TRBV30 to TRBJ1-4; D possibly corresponds to TRBD1 (5 bases). The germline gives CDR1 GTSNPN, CDR2 SVGIG (reference sequence). V was cut by 3 bases and J by 5 bases, with 13 bases left in between. The CDR3 consists of 14 residues. CDR3 loop: CAWREVRANEKLFF. CDR3 in DNA: TGTGCCTGGAGAGAGGTCAGGGCGAATGAAAAACTGTTTTTT. Full variable domain (missing parts from reference TRBV30 and TRBJ1-4): SQTIHQWPATLVQPVGSPLSLECTVEGTSNPNLYWYRQAAGRGLQLLFYSVGIGQISSEVPQNLSASRPQDRQFILSSKKLLLSDSGFYLCAWREVRANEKLFFGSGTQLSVL.

This clone was counted between two and nine times. The chain employs TRBV29-1 and TRBJ1-4; TRBD1 matches at 7 bases. Losses at the gene ends were 4 bases for V and 4 bases for J; bases not matched to a gene: 9. CDR3 length: 15 residues. The germline gives CDR1 SQVTM, CDR2 ANQGSEA. This CDR3 is CSVALTGVFNEKLFF. The CDR3 DNA reads as TGCAGCGTTGCCCTCACAGGGGTCTTTAATGAAAAACTGTTTTTT.

This rearrangement joins TRBV10-2 to TRBJ1-1, with D possibly matching TRBD1 (5 bases). V dropped 4 bases and J dropped 1 base, with 7 bases sitting between them. CDR1 is WSHSY and CDR2 is SAAADI in the germline V gene. The CDR3 loop spans 13 amino acids. CDR3 in DNA: TGCGCCAGCAGTGTCCAGGGGAACACTGAAGCTTTCTTT. Encoded protein: CASSVQGNTEAFF.

The chain combines TRBV19 with TRBJ1-3, with 7 bases matching TRBD1. This CDR3 has 17 residues. Germline V gives CDR1 LNHDA, CDR2 SQIVND (reference sequence). V trimming: 2 bases; J trimming: 0 bases; junction bases outside the gene matches: 7. This CDR3 is CASSISDRASSGNTIYF. The CDR3 DNA reads as TGTGCCAGTAGTATATCCGACAGGGCGAGCTCTGGAAACACCATATATTTT.

The gene calls are TRBV6-1 and TRBJ2-3; maybe TRBD1 (6 bases). Trimming shortened V by 3 bases and J by 0 bases, and 10 bases separated the two germline ends. Germline CDR1 and CDR2: MNHNS and SASEGT. The CDR3 covers 15 residues. For the CDR3, the DNA is TGTGCCAGCAGTGATAACAGGGCTAGCACAGATACGCAGTATTTT. Its protein product is CASSDNRASTDTQYF.

V is TRBV10-3 and J is TRBJ2-7; maybe TRBD1 (5 bases). There are 12 residues in the CDR3. V lost 10 bases to trimming and J lost 4 bases, with 14 bases between them. Germline-derived CDR1 and CDR2 are ENHRY and SYGVKD. CDR3 residues: CATRKGLYEQYF. The CDR3 region has the DNA TGTGCCACACGGAAGGGGCTGTACGAGCAGTACTTC.

CDR3 in amino acids: CSVGGTSGRTDTQYF. For the CDR3, the DNA is TGCAGCGTTGGAGGGACTAGCGGGAGAACAGATACGCAGTATTTT. The V call is TRBV29-1, the J call TRBJ2-3, with 14 positions matching TRBD2. Germline CDR1 and CDR2: SQVTM and ANQGSEA. V shed 4 bases, J shed 3 bases, and the junction held 3 bases outside the gene matches. This CDR3 region has 15 residues.

The CDR3 loop is CASSEQLNTEAFF. DNA for the CDR3: TGTGCCAGCAGCGAACAGTTGAACACTGAAGCTTTCTTT. The chain uses TRBV9 and TRBJ1-1; unclear D gene. Germline loops: CDR1 SGDLS, CDR2 YYNGEE. V was clipped by 3 bases and J by 0 bases, with 6 bases between them. The CDR3 spans 13 residues.

The chain combines TRBV11-2 with TRBJ2-3; D remains unclear. This CDR3 is 15 amino acids long. V was cut by 4 bases and J by 2 bases, with 13 bases left in between. CDR1 and CDR2 from the germline V gene are SGHAT and FQNNGV. The CDR3 is CASSSLASSTDTQYF. The CDR3 nucleotides read TGTGCCAGCAGCTCACTCGCGTCCTCCACAGATACGCAGTATTTT.

This clone was detected only a few times. CDR3 loop: CSVRRGVPEAFF. Written as DNA, the CDR3 is TGCAGCGTTAGGCGGGGGGTCCCTGAAGCTTTCTTT. V gene TRBV29-1 combines with J gene TRBJ1-1; tentatively, D is TRBD1 (5 bases). CDR3 length: 12 amino acids. Germline CDR1 and CDR2: SQVTM and ANQGSEA. The V gene lost 5 bases and the J gene lost 6 bases, with 13 bases spanning the gap.

This chain uses TRBV7-2 with TRBJ1-6; a possible D gene is TRBD1 (5 bases). The CDR3 contains 16 residues. Germline CDR1 SGHTA, CDR2 FQGNSA. V was shortened by 1 base and J by 6 bases, with 13 bases between the two germline ends. The CDR3 DNA reads as TGTGCCAGCAGCTTAGTTTCAGACAGCCTTAATTCACCCCTCCACTTT. Its translation: CASSLVSDSLNSPLHF.

There are a few counts of this clone. The rearrangement links TRBV10-3 to TRBJ2-1, with TRBD2 matching over 12 bases. Trimming at V came to 6 bases and at J to 0 bases, leaving 0 bases not matched to a gene. CDR3 length: 15 residues. Germline CDR1 and CDR2: ENHRY and SYGVKD. The DNA of the CDR3 is TGTGCCATCAGGACTAGCGGGAGCTCCTACAATGAGCAGTTCTTC. Translation gives CAIRTSGSSYNEQFF.

The chain joins TRBV30 to TRBJ1-2, with D hard to call. V dropped 2 bases and J dropped 1 base, with 8 bases sitting between them. CDR3 length: 13 amino acids. Germline assignment: CDR1 GTSNPN and CDR2 SVGIG (reference sequence). CDR3 protein: CAWSISVNYGYTF. The CDR3 nucleotides read TGTGCCTGGAGTATCTCGGTTAACTATGGCTACACCTTC.

The J gene is TRBJ1-2, the V gene TRBV6-5; maybe TRBD1 (5 bases). The CDR3 sequence is 13 residues long. The germline CDR1 and CDR2 sequences are MNHEY and SVGAGI. The V gene lost 6 bases and the J gene lost 3 bases, with 11 bases spanning the gap. In DNA, the CDR3 is TGTGCCAGCAGATCCGGGACTGACTATGGCTACACCTTC. Its protein product is CASRSGTDYGYTF.